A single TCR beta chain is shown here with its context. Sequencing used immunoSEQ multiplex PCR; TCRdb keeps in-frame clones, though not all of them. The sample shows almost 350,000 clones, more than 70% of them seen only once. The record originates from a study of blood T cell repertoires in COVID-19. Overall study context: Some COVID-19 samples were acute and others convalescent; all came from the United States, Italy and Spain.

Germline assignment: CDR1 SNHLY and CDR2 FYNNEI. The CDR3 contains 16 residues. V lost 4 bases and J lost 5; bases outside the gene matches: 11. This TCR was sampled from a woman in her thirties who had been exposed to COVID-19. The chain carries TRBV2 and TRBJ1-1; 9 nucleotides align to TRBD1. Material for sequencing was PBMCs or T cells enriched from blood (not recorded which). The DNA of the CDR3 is TGTGCCAGCAGTGGGATAGACAGGGGGGATTATACTGAAGCTTTCTTT. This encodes CASSGIDRGDYTEAFF.